Each of the 20 T cell receptor beta chains below was sequenced from the same sample in a study of Ad26.COV2.S vaccination and SARS-CoV-2 variants. Treatment of the sample: some 20 received Ad26.COV2.S at low or high dose, single or two shots; 5 received placebo; per-sample allocation not given. Following the first vaccine or placebo injection, samples were taken on day 63. Sequenced by immunoSEQ multiplex PCR; TCRdb stores in-frame clones only, minus some. The repertoire holds about 400,000 clones, with 83% as singletons. The sample here was peripheral blood, taken in a trial of Ad26.COV2.S vaccine versus placebo. These receptor sequences come from a person between 18 and 65 years old who received the Ad26.COV2.S COVID-19 vaccine or a placebo.

This clone was recorded only once. In DNA, the CDR3 is TGTGCCAGCAGCTCCGGACATTCGACTGAAGCTTTCTTT. Amino acids: CASSSGHSTEAFF. J is TRBJ1-1 and V is TRBV5-6; TRBD1 might be the D (5 bases). Trimming cost V 3 bases and J 5 bases, with 11 bases left between them. Germline V gives CDR1 SGHDT, CDR2 YYEEEE. CDR3 length: 13 amino acids.

This clone came up a few times. The V gene is TRBV10-1, the J gene TRBJ2-2, with 8 bases lining up with TRBD1. CDR3 length equals 16 residues. Germline CDR1 is WNHNN and CDR2 is SYGVQD (reference sequence). J lost 7 bases, V lost 4 bases, and 11 bases had no gene match. This chain's CDR3 is CASSGQGALMDGELFF. CDR3 nucleotide sequence: TGCGCCAGCAGTGGGCAGGGGGCCCTAATGGACGGGGAGCTGTTTTTT.

V and J are TRBV19 and TRBJ1-1; D remains ambiguous. The germline V and J ends were trimmed by 6 bases and 1 base, with 15 bases remaining between them. Looked up from germline, CDR1 is LNHDA and CDR2 is SQIVND (reference sequence). CDR3 length: 15 amino acids. This CDR3 reads CASRKGLLENTEAFF. The CDR3 coding sequence is TGTGCCAGTAGGAAAGGGTTACTCGAGAACACTGAAGCTTTCTTT.

Only a few counts were recorded for this clone. The chain has TRBV5-1 and TRBJ1-1; maybe TRBD1 (6 bases). Germline V gene lookup returns CDR1 SGHRS and CDR2 YFSETQ. The CDR3 loop spans 15 amino acids. V lost 4 bases, J lost 2 bases, and 15 bases lay in between. The CDR3: CASSPVGQRNTEAFF. As DNA, the CDR3 is TGCGCCAGCAGCCCTGTCGGACAGCGAAACACTGAAGCTTTCTTT.

V and J are TRBV7-2 and TRBJ1-1, with a tentative D call TRBD1 (5 bases). Germline V gene data show CDR1 as SGHTA and CDR2 as FQGNSA. The CDR3 is 13 amino acids. Deletions cut 8 bases from V and 2 bases from J, with 12 bases between. The CDR3 nucleotides are TGTGCCAGCGCAACACAGGCTAACACTGAAGCTTTCTTT. Its protein is CASATQANTEAFF.

This rearrangement joins TRBV11-3 to TRBJ2-3, with D possibly being TRBD2 (5 bases). CDR1 and CDR2 from the germline V gene are SGHNT and YENEEA. The CDR3 spans 11 residues. Trimming removed 6 bases at V and 14 bases at J, with 15 bases between. In DNA, the CDR3 is TGTGCCAGCAGGTTGGGAGAAGAGCGGTATTTT. Translation: CASRLGEERYF. The full variable domain, completed using reference TRBV11-3 and TRBJ2-3, is EAGVVQSPRYKIIEKKQPVAFWCNPISGHNTLYWYLQNLGQGPELLIRYENEEAVDDSQLPKDRFSAERLKGVDSTLKIQPAELGDSAVYLCASRLGEERYFGPGTRLTVL.

V and J are TRBV6-5 and TRBJ2-7; TRBD2 matches at 9 bases. The CDR3 totals 15 residues. Germline CDR1 MNHEY, CDR2 SVGAGI. J gave up 5 bases and V 5 bases, and 10 bases lay outside the gene matches. CDR3 region: CASSPTSLAGNEQYF. The CDR3 nucleotides are TGTGCCAGCAGTCCTACCTCACTAGCGGGCAACGAGCAGTACTTC.

In DNA, the CDR3 is TGTGCCAGCTGGGACATTCCAGAAGAAAAACTGTTTTTT. Translated: CASWDIPEEKLFF. The gene calls are TRBV6-6 and TRBJ1-4; weak D call: TRBD1 (6 bases). The CDR3 loop spans 13 amino acids. CDR1 MNHNY and CDR2 SVGAGI come from the germline V gene (reference sequence). V shed 8 bases and J shed 8 bases, with 15 bases lying between them.

The chain recombines TRBV2 with TRBJ1-5; 9 bases fit TRBD1. V shed 8 bases, J shed 0 bases, and the junction held 20 bases outside the gene matches. This CDR3 comprises 20 residues. Germline CDR1 SNHLY, CDR2 FYNNEI. The CDR3: CASGQDAGQGRLYSNQPQHF. The CDR3 coding sequence is TGTGCCAGCGGCCAGGACGCGGGACAGGGAAGGCTTTATAGCAATCAGCCCCAGCATTTT.

Turning to this clone: A junction boundary mismatches the germline segment, possibly from a read error. The V call is TRBV29-1, the J call TRBJ1-2; 9 bases align to TRBD1. The CDR3 spans 10 residues. Germline values: CDR1 SQVTM, CDR2 ANQGSEA. CDR3 residues: CSVEEGTGSF. The CDR3 DNA is TGCAGCGTTGAAGAGGGGACAGGGTCATTC.

The chain has TRBV5-6 and TRBJ1-4; D remains ambiguous. With 1 base removed from V and 7 bases from J, the gap between germline ends came to 17 bases. The germline gives CDR1 SGHDT, CDR2 YYEEEE. CDR3 length equals 16 residues. CDR3 coding DNA: TGTGCCAGCAGCTTGAGGTTCGGAATAAAGGGTGAAAAACTGTTTTTT. Protein sequence: CASSLRFGIKGEKLFF.

V usage is TRBV6-2 or TRBV6-3 and J usage is TRBJ2-7; D possibly corresponds to TRBD2 (6 bases). V gave up 4 bases and J gave up 7 bases, with 8 bases separating them. Germline CDR1 reads MNHEY; CDR2 reads SVGEGT. The CDR3 is 11 residues long. Here the CDR3 reads CASSLGGEQYF. CDR3 DNA sequence: TGTGCCAGCAGTTTAGGAGGGGAGCAGTACTTC.

CDR3: CATSDRGRAYNEQFF. The CDR3 DNA is TGTGCCACCAGTGATAGAGGGAGGGCCTACAATGAGCAGTTCTTC. V and J are TRBV24-1 and TRBJ2-1; 7 nucleotides match TRBD2. Germline V gene data show CDR1 as KGHDR and CDR2 as SFDVKD. Unmatched junction bases numbered 3, after V lost 3 bases and J lost 2 bases. This CDR3 spans 15 amino acids.

V is TRBV7-9 and J is TRBJ1-2; no clear D gene. This CDR3 contains 15 residues. Trimming cost V 5 bases and J 8 bases, with 21 bases left between them. Germline values: CDR1 SEHNR, CDR2 FQNEAQ (reference sequence). CDR3 sequence reads: CASSPLKGGWPGYTF. The CDR3, as DNA: TGTGCCAGCAGCCCCCTTAAGGGCGGGTGGCCCGGCTACACCTTC.

This CDR3 reads CASSSYGYTF. The CDR3 DNA sequence: TGTGCCAGCAGCTCCTATGGCTACACCTTC. The V and J genes are TRBV7-9 and TRBJ1-2, with D uncertain. This CDR3 is 10 amino acids long. Trimming took 4 bases from V and 4 from J, leaving 1 base between them. The germline CDR1 and CDR2 sequences are SEHNR and FQNEAQ (reference sequence). Drawing the rest from reference TRBV7-9 and TRBJ1-2, the complete variable domain is DTGVSQNPRHKITKRGQNVTFRCDPISEHNRLYWYRQTLGQGPEFLTYFQNEAQLEKSRLLSDRFSAERPKGSFSTLEIQRTEQGDSAMYLCASSSYGYTFGSGTRLTVV.

The rearrangement links TRBV7-2 to TRBJ2-2; D gene unclear. The CDR3 is 13 residues long. Looked up from germline, CDR1 is SGHTA and CDR2 is FQGNSA. Trimming shortened V by 5 bases and J by 1 base, and 5 bases separated the two germline ends. DNA for the CDR3: TGTGCCAGCAGCATCAAGAACACCGGGGAGCTGTTTTTT. As protein: CASSIKNTGELFF.

V is TRBV5-4 and J is TRBJ1-2; D is unresolved. Germline CDR1 SGHNT, CDR2 YYREEE (reference sequence). V gave up 1 base and J gave up 3 bases, with 13 bases separating them. This CDR3 is 15 amino acids long. The CDR3 is CASSLRTLRDYGYTF. CDR3 nucleotide sequence: TGTGCCAGCAGCTTGAGGACCCTAAGGGACTATGGCTACACCTTC.

The gene calls are TRBV4-1 and TRBJ1-6; D is ambiguous. The ends were cut back, 1 base at V and 0 bases at J, with 7 bases in the middle. The germline CDR1 and CDR2 sequences are MGHRA and YSYEKL. This CDR3 has 16 amino acids. This chain's CDR3 is CASSQGVFSYNSPLHF. The CDR3 DNA reads as TGCGCCAGCAGCCAAGGAGTTTTCTCCTATAATTCACCCCTCCACTTT.

On this clone itself: Without the conserved terminal phenylalanine or tryptophan, this CDR3 likely stems from a read error. Because the CDR3's place on the DNA is in doubt, the DNA is left out and the CDR3 is given as listed by TCRdb. J is TRBJ1-5 and V is TRBV27; the table's D call TRBD1 went unverified against the DNA. The germline gives CDR1 MNHEY, CDR2 SMNVEV (reference sequence). The CDR3 region is 10 residues in length, termini included. The chain's CDR3 is CASSLGTGRL.

Worth noting for this clone: The junction does not match germline at one end; this may be a read error. Other DNA sequences in this specimen translate into the identical CDR3. J is TRBJ2-7 and V is TRBV19, with 9 positions matching TRBD1. The CDR3 extends over 15 amino acids. Germline V gene lookup returns CDR1 LNHDA and CDR2 SQIVND (reference sequence). This CDR3 is CASSDPGQGIYEQYF. In nucleotides, the CDR3 is TGTGCTAGTAGTGATCCGGGACAGGGAATTTACGAGCAGTACTTC.